The 9 T cell receptor beta chains given below trace back to one sample, sequenced in a study of T cells in Graves' hyperthyroidism and ophthalmopathy. RNA transcripts were the template for amplifying TCR beta CDR3 regions. HTBI primers drove first-round RT-PCR of the TCR CDR3. TCRdb used MiXCR to reprocess the multiplex PCR reads, holding one entry per CDR3 protein. The profile covers fewer than 110,000 distinct CDR3 sequences, with about 15% appearing a single time and 42% taken by the ten largest. Sequencing was performed on blood. Receptors were obtained from a woman aged 45-65 years with Graves' hyperthyroidism.

This clonotype has ten or more counts. This chain links TRBV20-1 with TRBJ1-2; D gene unclear. Germline V gives CDR1 DFQATT, CDR2 SNEGSKA (reference sequence). Trimming stripped 2 bases from V and 4 bases from J, with 11 bases between. This CDR3 spans 13 amino acids. CDR3 amino acids: CSARTRWSYGYTF. The CDR3 DNA follows: TGCAGTGCTAGAACCAGGTGGTCCTATGGCTACACCTTC.

The sample holds many counts of this clonotype. V gene TRBV5-1 combines with J gene TRBJ2-3; D is undetermined. The CDR3 contains 13 residues. Germline V gene data show CDR1 as SGHRS and CDR2 as YFSETQ. V dropped 4 bases and J dropped 3 bases, with 9 bases sitting between them. The CDR3 DNA follows: TGCGCCAGCAGCCCCCCCGGGACAGATACGCAGTATTTT. This translates into CASSPPGTDTQYF.

This clonotype showed up many times. The V call is TRBV11-2, the J call TRBJ2-1; 7 positions agree with TRBD1. Unmatched junction bases numbered 16, after V lost 5 bases and J lost 0 bases. This CDR3 is built from 19 residues. Germline V gene lookup returns CDR1 SGHAT and CDR2 FQNNGV. The CDR3 DNA reads TGTGCCAGCAGCCTACCTCCGCCGGGACAGACTTACTCCTACAATGAGCAGTTCTTC. Translation gives CASSLPPPGQTYSYNEQFF. The full variable domain, with the rest looked up from reference TRBV11-2 and TRBJ2-1, is EAGVAQSPRYKIIEKRQSVAFWCNPISGHATLYWYQQILGQGPKLLIQFQNNGVVDDSQLPKDRFSAERLKGVDSTLKIQPAKLEDSAVYLCASSLPPPGQTYSYNEQFFGPGTRLTVL.

In its sample, this clonotype was seen many times. V usage is TRBV12-3 or TRBV12-4 and J usage is TRBJ2-7; D is unresolved. V lost 2 bases, J lost 2 bases, and 7 bases lay in between. The CDR3 runs 13 residues. CDR3 DNA: TGTGCCAGCAGTTTACGGCAGGCCTACGAGCAGTACTTC. This sequence encodes CASSLRQAYEQYF.

The rearrangement uses TRBV5-5 and TRBJ1-1, with D unclear. CDR1 and CDR2 (germline): SGHKS, YYEKEE (reference sequence). The CDR3 consists of 14 residues. V was cut by 0 bases and J by 4 bases, with 10 bases left in between. The CDR3 DNA reads as TGTGCCAGCAGCTTGGCCGAAGTTTTCACTGAAGCTTTCTTT. Translated, it gives CASSLAEVFTEAFF.

This clonotype has a count of ten or more. The CDR3 region has the DNA TGTGCCAGTAGCGGACCTCCTGGGGGGCTTTGGACCGGGGAGCTGTTTTTT. It specifies CASSGPPGGLWTGELFF. The chain uses TRBV19 and TRBJ2-2, with D perhaps given as TRBD1 or TRBD2 (6 bases each). Germline V gene data show CDR1 as LNHDA and CDR2 as SQIVND (reference sequence). V was shortened by 6 bases and J by 5 bases, with 22 bases between the two germline ends. CDR3 size: 17 residues.

In this sample, this clonotype turned up many times. The rearrangement uses TRBV28 and TRBJ2-7; 11 bases map to TRBD1. Germline CDR1 is MDHEN and CDR2 is SYDVKM. V shed 6 bases and J 5 bases; nucleotides not matched to a gene: 9. The CDR3 loop spans 15 amino acids. The CDR3 DNA reads TGTGCCAGCAGAGCCTCGGGACAGGGGGGCCACGAGCAGTACTTC. Translated: CASRASGQGGHEQYF.

This clonotype was found many times. The chain recombines TRBV7-2 with TRBJ2-7; no clear D. The V gene lost 2 bases and the J gene lost 4 bases, with 15 bases spanning the gap. Germline V gives CDR1 SGHTA, CDR2 FQGNSA. This CDR3 spans 15 amino acids. CDR3 coding DNA: TGTGCCAGCAGCTTACGGTCCGCTACCCGGTACGAGCAGTACGTC. It translates to CASSLRSATRYEQYV.

This clonotype was seen ten or more times. V and J are TRBV19 and TRBJ1-3, with D unclear. From germline, CDR1 is LNHDA and CDR2 SQIVND (reference sequence). The CDR3 is made up of 14 amino acids. V lost 9 bases and J 0 bases, leaving 12 bases between the germline ends. CDR3 amino acids: CASTPIFSGNTIYF. The DNA for the CDR3 is TGTGCCAGCACTCCGATCTTCTCTGGAAACACCATATATTTT.